What follows describes a single T cell receptor (beta chain). TCRdb's table, derived via immunoSEQ multiplex PCR, lists solely in-frame clones and lacks some. The sample carries 350,000 to 500,000 clones, nearly 90% recorded once. These data are taken from a study of Ad26.COV2.S vaccination and SARS-CoV-2 variants. Across the study: A participant enrolled in the COV1001 Ad26.COV2.S trial arm provided the sample.

Documented treatment: roughly 18 received Ad26.COV2.S at low or high dose, single or two shots; 5 received placebo; per-sample allocation not given. The study sampled participants on day 63 after the first vaccine or placebo injection. CDR3 length equals 15 residues. CDR1 MNHNY and CDR2 SVGAGI come from the germline V gene (reference sequence). Deletions cut 6 bases from V and 2 bases from J, with 16 bases between. This TCR was recovered from a person aged 18-60 years who received the Ad26.COV2.S COVID-19 vaccine or a placebo. The sample consisted of peripheral blood, taken in a trial of Ad26.COV2.S vaccine versus placebo. The chain employs TRBV6-6 and TRBJ1-2, with D possibly being TRBD1 (5 bases). Here the CDR3 DNA reads TGTGCCAGCAGGGAGGGACTTTCCAACAACTATGGCTACACCTTC. It translates to CASREGLSNNYGYTF.